This T cell receptor beta chain was identified during a study of CD8 T cells in Susac syndrome. RNA amounts of roughly 0.45 to 1 ug underwent reverse transcription with random hexamers. Amplification of TCR beta CDR3 used immunoSEQ multiplex PCR across 54 Vbeta and 13 Jbeta. TCRdb ran MiXCR on the immunoSEQ multiplex PCR reads and lists one entry per CDR3 protein. This sample has around 270,000 distinct CDR3 sequences, with 85% found just once. The CDR3 spans 15 residues. Germline CDR1 reads PRHDT; CDR2 reads FYEKMQ (reference sequence). J was trimmed by 5 bases and V by 5 bases; bases with no gene match: 5. CD8+ and CD4+ T cells taken from blood had their TCR beta sequenced. While CD8+ and CD4+ T cells were isolated negatively, TEMRA cells were enriched by FACS. Concerning this clonotype: Its antigen is still unknown.

General study points: The TCR sequencing and HLA analysis in the study involved a relatively small number of individuals, as the study acknowledged.

The origin of this receptor is a human donor with multiple sclerosis. The sequenced material came from CD8+ T cells from PBMCs. This rearrangement joins TRBV13 to TRBJ2-5, with 13 bases lining up with TRBD2. The CDR3 nucleotides read TGTGCCAGCAGCCCGGGACTAGCGGGATGGGAGACCCAGTACTTC. Residues: CASSPGLAGWETQYF. Complete variable domain (other parts from reference TRBV13 and TRBJ2-5): AAGVIQSPRHLIKEKRETATLKCYPIPRHDTVYWYQQGPGQDPQFLISFYEKMQSDKGSIPDRFSAQQFSDYHSELNMSSLELGDSALYFCASSPGLAGWETQYFGPGTRLLVL.